This is a list of T cell receptor beta chains from one sample in a study of blood T cell repertoires in COVID-19. Produced via immunoSEQ multiplex PCR; TCRdb's table is partial and in-frame only. The repertoire holds approximately 300,000 clones, about nine tenths seen once, with more than 9% in the top ten. Sample: PBMCs or T cells enriched from blood (not recorded which). The source of these receptors is a woman aged 18-30 years who had recovered from COVID-19. Each CDR3 is given with its conserved first and last residue. The order of the fields is V gene, D gene, clone size, J gene, CDR3 DNA, CDR3 protein. A D gene is named only where the DNA matches it firmly. For some rows the clone size is stated as once, few or many, or as a class when expanded; others skip it.

TRBV7-8	NA	NA	TRBJ2-3	TGTGCCAGCAGCCGTCACAAGGGGGATACGCAGTATTTT	CASSRHKGDTQYF
TRBV6-5	NA	NA	TRBJ2-2	TGTGCCAGCCGTAATGTCCCGAGGACCGGGGAGCTGTTTTTT	CASRNVPRTGELFF
TRBV28	NA	NA	TRBJ2-5	TGTGCCAGCGCGGACTCGCCTGACACCCAGTACTTC	CASADSPDTQYF
TRBV27	TRBD1	NA	TRBJ1-3	TGTGCCAGCAGATTAACAGGGGGCGCAGACACCATATATTTT	CASRLTGGADTIYF
TRBV25-1	TRBD2	NA	TRBJ2-2	TGTGCCAGCAGTGGACTAGCGGGGCCTACGAACACCGGGGAGCTGTTTTTT	CASSGLAGPTNTGELFF
TRBV7-3	TRBD1	NA	TRBJ2-7	TGTGCCAGCAGCGCCAGGGGGCGAGGCTACGAGCAGTACTTC	CASSARGRGYEQYF
TRBV3-1/TRBV3-2	NA	NA	TRBJ2-3	TGTGCCAGCAGTCACCCCGGAGATACGCAGTATTTT	CASSHPGDTQYF
TRBV21-1	NA	NA	TRBJ1-4	TGTGCCAGCAGCTCCCGTAATGAAAAACTGTTTTTT	CASSSRNEKLFF
TRBV7-8	NA	NA	TRBJ1-6	TGTGCCAGCAGCTTAGCAGGGGTAAATTCACCCCTCCACTTT	CASSLAGVNSPLHF
TRBV19	NA	NA	TRBJ1-2	TGTGCCAGTAGTATTCTCGGTCGTTACACCTTC	CASSILGRYTF
TRBV18	TRBD1	NA	TRBJ2-1	TGTGCCAGCTCACCACCATGGCAGGGGGCTGGTAATGAGCAGTTCTTC	CASSPPWQGAGNEQFF
TRBV4-1	TRBD2	NA	TRBJ2-1	TGCGCCAGCAGCCAAGACCCCGGACTAGCGGGAGTTCAGTCCTACAATGAGCAGTTCTTC	CASSQDPGLAGVQSYNEQFF
TRBV27	NA	NA	TRBJ2-2	TGTGCCAGTAGATTGGGGGCGGTTAACACCGGGGAGCTGTTTTTT	CASRLGAVNTGELFF
TRBV24-1	NA	NA	TRBJ2-7	TGTGCCACCAGTGATTTCACGACAGGCAGCTACGAGCAGTACTTC	CATSDFTTGSYEQYF
TRBV5-1	TRBD2	NA	TRBJ2-1	TGCGCCAGCAGCTTGGCTTTCGTAGCGGGAGGTTCCTACAATGAGCAGTTCTTC	CASSLAFVAGGSYNEQFF
TRBV19	NA	few	TRBJ2-7	TGTGCCAGTAGTATTGGACAGCTCGCCCAGCAGTACTTC	CASSIGQLAQQYF
TRBV18	TRBD1	NA	TRBJ1-1	TGTGCCAGCTCAACTCGGACAGGGGAGAACACTGAAGCTTTCTTT	CASSTRTGENTEAFF
TRBV30	NA	NA	TRBJ2-3	TGTGCCTGGAGTGTAGACTCAGATACGCAGTATTTT	CAWSVDSDTQYF
TRBV5-5	TRBD1	NA	TRBJ2-2	TGTGCCAGCAGCTTGGGGACAGGGAACACCGGGGAGCTGTTTTTT	CASSLGTGNTGELFF
TRBV30	TRBD2	NA	TRBJ2-7	TGTGCCTGGAGTTGGACTAGCGGGAGATCGGACGAGCAGTACTTC	CAWSWTSGRSDEQYF
TRBV29-1	NA	NA	TRBJ1-4	TGCAGCGTTTCTATGGCGGGGTCTTATGAAAAACTGTTTTTT	CSVSMAGSYEKLFF
TRBV10-3	TRBD1	NA	TRBJ2-3	TGTGCCATCAGTGAGCCTCTGACAGGGGAGACAGATACGCAGTATTTT	CAISEPLTGETDTQYF
TRBV6-5	TRBD1	NA	TRBJ2-7	TGTGCCAGCAGTTACTCGATGACAGGGACCGAGCAGTACTTC	CASSYSMTGTEQYF
TRBV5-1	TRBD2	NA	TRBJ2-3	TGCGCCAGCAGCTTGGGGATGACTAGCGGGAGGCAGGTTGTTCAAGGAGATACGCAGTATTTT	CASSLGMTSGRQVVQGDTQYF
TRBV7-8	NA	NA	TRBJ2-7	TGTGCCAGCAGCCCAGGGACACTCGCCTACGAGCAGTACTTC	CASSPGTLAYEQYF
TRBV5-1	TRBD1	NA	TRBJ2-1	TGCGCCAGCAGCTCGGGACAGGGAGCCTACAATGAGCAGTTCTTC	CASSSGQGAYNEQFF
TRBV12-3/TRBV12-4	NA	NA	TRBJ1-1	TGTGCCAGCAGTTTCTGGGCAGCCGAAGCTTTCTTT	CASSFWAAEAFF
TRBV5-3	NA	NA	TRBJ1-2	TGTGCCAGAAGCTTGTCCCGAGACTATGGCTACACCTTC	CARSLSRDYGYTF
TRBV19	NA	NA	TRBJ2-2	TGTGCCAGTAGTATAGTATCATGGGGGCAGTTGAACACCGGGGAGCTGTTTTTT	CASSIVSWGQLNTGELFF
TRBV11-3	TRBD2	NA	TRBJ2-1	TGTGCCAGCAGCTTAACAATCATGGGGGCGGGAGGGCCTCATGAGCAGTTCTTC	CASSLTIMGAGGPHEQFF
TRBV5-4	TRBD1	NA	TRBJ1-2	TGTGCCAGCAGCGACACAGGGGTAGCTAACTATGGCTACACCTTC	CASSDTGVANYGYTF
TRBV5-1	TRBD2	few	TRBJ2-7	TGCGCCAGCAGCTTAGGACTAGGTGGTTATGAGCAGTACTTC	CASSLGLGGYEQYF
TRBV19	TRBD1	NA	TRBJ1-2	TGTGCCAGTAGTACCTACCGACAGGGACCTAACTATGGCTACACCTTC	CASSTYRQGPNYGYTF
TRBV5-1	TRBD1	NA	TRBJ1-1	TGCGCCAGCAGCGGCGCCGGGACAGTGAACACTGAAGCTTTCTTT	CASSGAGTVNTEAFF
TRBV9	TRBD2	NA	TRBJ2-1	TGTGCCAGCAGCGTAGACGTCAGCGGGGGGGCGGGCAATGAGCAGTTCTTC	CASSVDVSGGAGNEQFF
TRBV3-1/TRBV3-2	NA	NA	TRBJ1-2	TGTGCCAGCAGCCAAGACCCAGGGTATAATGGCTACACCTTC	CASSQDPGYNGYTF
TRBV6-5	NA	NA	TRBJ2-3	TGTGCCAGCAACCCCCTCGCGGGGAGTAGAGATACGCAGTATTTT	CASNPLAGSRDTQYF
TRBV10-3	NA	NA	TRBJ1-5	TGTGCCATCAGTGCAGGTGGGCAGCCCCAGCATTTT	CAISAGGQPQHF
TRBV24-1	NA	NA	TRBJ1-3	TGTGCCACCAGTGATTCGCGGGGGGCTGGAAACACCATATATTTT	CATSDSRGAGNTIYF
TRBV5-6	NA	NA	TRBJ1-4	TGTGCCAGCAGCTTGTGGTGGAACAGAGCCATTCCGAATGAAAAACTGTTTTTT	CASSLWWNRAIPNEKLFF
TRBV18	NA	NA	TRBJ1-1	TGTGCCAGCTCACCAGTCAGGAGGGTCACTGAAGCTTTCTTT	CASSPVRRVTEAFF